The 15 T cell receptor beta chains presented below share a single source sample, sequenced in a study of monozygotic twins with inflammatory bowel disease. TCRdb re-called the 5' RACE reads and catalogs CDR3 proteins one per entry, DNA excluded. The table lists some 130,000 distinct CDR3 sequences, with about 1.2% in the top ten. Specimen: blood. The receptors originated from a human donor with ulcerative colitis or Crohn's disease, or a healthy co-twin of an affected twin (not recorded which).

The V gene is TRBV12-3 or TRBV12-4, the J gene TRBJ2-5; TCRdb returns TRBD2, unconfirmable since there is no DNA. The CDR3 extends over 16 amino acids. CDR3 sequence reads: CASSFPLTSGQETQYF.

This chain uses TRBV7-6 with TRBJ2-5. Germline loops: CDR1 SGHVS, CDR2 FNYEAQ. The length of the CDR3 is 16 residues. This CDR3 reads CASSFSSSGTQETQYF.

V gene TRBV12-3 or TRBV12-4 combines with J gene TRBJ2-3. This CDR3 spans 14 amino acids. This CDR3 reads CASSFGLDTDTQYF.

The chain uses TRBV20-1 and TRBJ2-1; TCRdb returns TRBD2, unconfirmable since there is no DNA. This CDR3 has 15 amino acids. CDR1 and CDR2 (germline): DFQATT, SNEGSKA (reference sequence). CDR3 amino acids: CSAQRVAGISGEQFF.

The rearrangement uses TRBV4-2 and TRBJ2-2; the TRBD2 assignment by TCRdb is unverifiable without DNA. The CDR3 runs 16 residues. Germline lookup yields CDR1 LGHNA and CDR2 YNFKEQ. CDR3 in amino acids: CASSPGRLANTGELFF.

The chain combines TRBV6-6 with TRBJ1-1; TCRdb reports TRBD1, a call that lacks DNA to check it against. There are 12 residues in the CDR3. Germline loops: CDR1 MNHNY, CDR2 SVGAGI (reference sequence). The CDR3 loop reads CACRQTNTEAFF.

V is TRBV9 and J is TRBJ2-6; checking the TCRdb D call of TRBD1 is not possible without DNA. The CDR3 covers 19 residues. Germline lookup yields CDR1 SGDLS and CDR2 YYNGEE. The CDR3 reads CASSPTPGGAAVGANVLTF.

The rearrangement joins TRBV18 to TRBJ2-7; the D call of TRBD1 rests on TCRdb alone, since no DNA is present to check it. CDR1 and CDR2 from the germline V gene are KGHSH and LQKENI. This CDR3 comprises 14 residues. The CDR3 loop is CASSPMTGVDEQYF. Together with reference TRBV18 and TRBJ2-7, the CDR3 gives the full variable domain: NAGVMQNPRHLVRRRGQEARLRCSPMKGHSHVYWYRQLPEEGLKFMVYLQKENIIDESGMPKERFSAEFPKEGPSILRIQQVVRGDSAAYFCASSPMTGVDEQYFGPGTRLTVT.

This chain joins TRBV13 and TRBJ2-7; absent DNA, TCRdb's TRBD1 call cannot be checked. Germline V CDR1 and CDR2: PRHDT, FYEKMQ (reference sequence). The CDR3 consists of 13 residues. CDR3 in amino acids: CASSTMRGDEQYF.

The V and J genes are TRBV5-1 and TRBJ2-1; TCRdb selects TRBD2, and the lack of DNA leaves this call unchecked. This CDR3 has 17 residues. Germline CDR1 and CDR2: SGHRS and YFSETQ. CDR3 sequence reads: CASSLVRGLADYNEQFF.

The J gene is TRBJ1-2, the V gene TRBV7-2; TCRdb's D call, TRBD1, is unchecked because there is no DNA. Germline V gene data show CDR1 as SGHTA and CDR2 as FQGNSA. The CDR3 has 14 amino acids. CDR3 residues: CASSPQAQGEGYTF.

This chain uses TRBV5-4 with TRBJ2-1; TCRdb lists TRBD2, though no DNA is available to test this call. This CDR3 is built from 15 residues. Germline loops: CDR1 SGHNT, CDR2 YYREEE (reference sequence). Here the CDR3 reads CASSLASGSRNEQFF.

The CDR3 spells CASSSILDRTRYGYTF. V is TRBV5-8 and J is TRBJ1-2; the TCRdb D gene call, TRBD1, has no DNA to confirm it. The CDR3 is 16 residues long. The germline V gene has CDR1 SGHTS and CDR2 YDEGEE.

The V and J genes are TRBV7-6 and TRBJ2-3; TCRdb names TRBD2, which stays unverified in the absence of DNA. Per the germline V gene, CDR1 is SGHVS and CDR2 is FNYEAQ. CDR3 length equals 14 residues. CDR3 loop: CASSSRDFTDTQYF.

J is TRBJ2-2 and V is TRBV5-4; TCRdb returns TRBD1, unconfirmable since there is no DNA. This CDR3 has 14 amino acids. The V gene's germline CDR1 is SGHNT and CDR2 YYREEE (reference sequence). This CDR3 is CASGTGGGTGELFF.